A single sample gave rise to the 30 T cell receptor beta chains below, sequenced in a study of T cell clonality in common variable immunodeficiency. Regarding the study as a whole: Reportedly, TCR beta sequences from common variable immunodeficiency showed fewer deletions and N-nucleotide insertions.

Libraries were prepared by immunoSEQ multiplex PCR; TCRdb keeps only in-frame clonotypes and omits some of them. In total the sample includes under 40,000 clones, none of them seen once. Which antigens these TCRs recognize remains unknown. Sequencing was performed on peripheral blood mononuclear cells. Receptors were obtained from a human donor with common variable immunodeficiency.

With respect to this clone: Read coverage stops 3 residues before the CDR3 terminus; the germline J gene supplies the remainder. The rearrangement uses TRBV7-2 and TRBJ1-5, with D possibly matching TRBD1 (6 bases). Germline lookup yields CDR1 SGHTA and CDR2 FQGNSA. The CDR3 sequence is 13 residues long. Trimming removed 5 bases at V and 4 bases at J, with 9 bases between. The chain's CDR3 is CASSRTVNQPQHF. The sequenced CDR3 bases are TGTGCCAGCAGCCGGACAGTTAATCAGCCC.

Concerning this clone itself: Read coverage stops 3 residues before the CDR3 terminus; the germline J gene supplies the remainder. The chain couples TRBV23-1 to TRBJ1-1, with D maybe TRBD1 (5 bases). TRBV23-1 is identified as an open reading frame with a role that is uncertain. This CDR3 has 16 residues. Trimming shortened V by 0 bases and J by 2 bases, and 13 bases separated the two germline ends. CDR3 loop: CASSQSAGTPNTEAFF. The sequenced CDR3 bases are TGCGCCAGCAGTCAATCCGCCGGGACTCCCAACACTGAA.

This clone was detected ten times or more. With the read ending 3 residues before the CDR3 end, the germline J gene is used to fill in that end. The chain links TRBV7-9 to TRBJ1-1; 7 bases agree with TRBD1. CDR1 SEHNR and CDR2 FQNEAQ come from the germline V gene (reference sequence). The CDR3 covers 14 residues. The CDR3 DNA, read in part, is TGTGCCAGCAGCTTAGCGGGTCAGGGGGGAAGG. Its translation is CASSLAGQGGR. The full-length CDR3 reads as CASSLAGQGGRAFF.

This clone has only a few counts. The CDR3 is cut off 3 residues early in the read; its end comes from the germline J gene. The rearrangement joins TRBV6-2 or TRBV6-3 to TRBJ1-5, with TRBD1 matching over 7 bases. J lost 4 bases, V lost 6 bases, and 12 bases had no gene match. The germline CDR1 and CDR2 sequences are MNHEY and SVGEGT. The CDR3 has 16 amino acids. The sequenced CDR3 bases are TGTGCCAGCAGGACGATGTGGGACAGCTTAAATCAGCCC. Residues: CASRTMWDSLNQP. The CDR3 in full is CASRTMWDSLNQPQHF.

Regarding this clone: The read ends 3 residues early relative to the CDR3; the germline J gene fills the gap. The chain is built from TRBV19 and TRBJ2-7; D perhaps matches TRBD1 (5 bases). Looked up from germline, CDR1 is LNHDA and CDR2 is SQIVND (reference sequence). This CDR3 comprises 13 residues. V gave up 1 base and J gave up 6 bases, with 10 bases separating them. Here the CDR3 reads CASSIGAGREQYF. The sequenced CDR3 bases are TGTGCCAGTAGTATAGGCGCAGGGCGCGAG.

Concerning this clone itself: The read terminates 3 residues ahead of where the CDR3 ends, so the germline J gene completes it. The genes are TRBV20-1 and TRBJ2-1; 9 bases fit TRBD2. Germline-derived CDR1 and CDR2 are DFQATT and SNEGSKA (reference sequence). Germline trimming cut 3 bases from V and 7 bases from J; bases unmatched to any gene: 16. The CDR3 sequence is 17 residues long. CDR3 loop: CSARRLAGILRRNEQFF. The part of the CDR3 DNA that was read is TGCAGTGCTAGGCGGCTAGCGGGGATTCTAAGGAGAAATGAG.

This clone was found many times. The CDR3 is cut off 3 residues early in the read; its end comes from the germline J gene. The rearrangement uses TRBV30 and TRBJ2-1; tentative D call: TRBD1 (6 bases). This CDR3 region has 15 residues. The V gene lost 0 bases and the J gene lost 6 bases, with 15 bases spanning the gap. Germline lookup yields CDR1 GTSNPN and CDR2 SVGIG (reference sequence). The CDR3 DNA, read in part, is TGTGCCTGGAGTGTACAGGGAATAGGGGGCAATGAG. Translation gives CAWSVQGIGGNE. From start to end, the CDR3 is CAWSVQGIGGNEQFF.

Remarks on this clone: The CDR3 end lies 3 residues beyond the end of the read and is filled in from the germline J gene. The chain links TRBV11-3 to TRBJ2-3; D is possibly TRBD1 (5 bases). CDR1 and CDR2 from the germline V gene are SGHNT and YENEEA. The length of the CDR3 is 13 residues. CDR3 DNA (partial): TGTGCCAGCAGCTTTAACAGGTGGTCTCCG. Its translation is CASSFNRWSP. The entire CDR3 is CASSFNRWSPQYF.

This clone was seen many times. The CDR3 end lies 3 residues beyond the end of the read and is filled in from the germline J gene. The rearrangement uses TRBV7-8 and TRBJ1-5; the match to TRBD1 covers 9 bases. Trimming took 5 bases from V and 2 from J; bases not matched to a gene: 7. The CDR3 extends over 16 amino acids. Germline V gene lookup returns CDR1 SGHVS and CDR2 FQNEAQ. Partial CDR3 DNA: TGTGCCAGCAGCCGATCGGGACAGGGAGGCAATCAGCCC. Protein sequence: CASSRSGQGGNQP. The whole CDR3 sequence reads CASSRSGQGGNQPQHF.

The table lists this clone with many counts. CDR3 residues: CASSHTTGQGAGYTF. The part of the CDR3 DNA that was read is TGCGCCAGCAGCCATACTACGGGACAGGGTGCTGGC. The genes are TRBV5-1 and TRBJ1-2; 9 bases match TRBD1. The CDR3 end lies 3 residues beyond the end of the read and is filled in from the germline J gene. Germline V gives CDR1 SGHRS, CDR2 YFSETQ. The CDR3 spans 15 residues. After removal of 4 bases from V and 7 bases from J, the junction contained 11 bases not matched to a gene.

This clone turned up a few times. The CDR3 is cut off 3 residues early in the read; its end comes from the germline J gene. The J gene is TRBJ1-1, the V gene TRBV19; 8 bases map to TRBD1. V lost 5 bases, J lost 6 bases, and 2 bases stayed unmatched. The CDR3 totals 12 residues. The germline V gene encodes CDR1 LNHDA and CDR2 SQIVND (reference sequence). CDR3: CASSAGGSEAFF. The sequenced CDR3 bases are TGTGCCAGTAGTGCAGGGGGCTCTGAA.

This clone was observed a handful of times. The read terminates 3 residues ahead of where the CDR3 ends, so the germline J gene completes it. The rearrangement joins TRBV6-2 or TRBV6-3 to TRBJ2-1; TRBD2 matches 11 bases. This CDR3 region has 14 residues. Trimming cost V 10 bases and J 8 bases; bases outside gene matches: 10. CDR1 and CDR2 (germline): MNHEY, SVGEGT. This CDR3 is CAIQTSGAGDEQFF. The covered CDR3 bases are TGTGCCATCCAGACTAGCGGGGCCGGGGATGAG.

Many counts were recorded for this clone. The CDR3: CARGTGASPLHF. The DNA read from the CDR3 is TGTGCCAGGGGCACAGGGGCATCACCC. The rearrangement joins TRBV2 to TRBJ1-6; the match to TRBD1 covers 7 bases. The read ends 3 residues early relative to the CDR3; the germline J gene fills the gap. After removal of 9 bases from V and 10 bases from J, the junction contained 6 bases not matched to a gene. Per germline, CDR1 SNHLY and CDR2 FYNNEI. CDR3 length equals 12 residues.

This clone was seen ten or more times. The CDR3 is cut off 3 residues early in the read; its end comes from the germline J gene. V usage is TRBV5-1 and J usage is TRBJ2-3; D gene uncertain. Trimming removed 0 bases at V and 6 bases at J, with 14 bases between. This CDR3 is 15 amino acids long. The V gene's germline CDR1 is SGHRS and CDR2 YFSETQ. CDR3 bases read: TGCGCCAGCAGCTTGGAGTCGGCAACGCGGGATACG. Its protein is CASSLESATRDT. The whole CDR3 sequence reads CASSLESATRDTQYF.

There are a few counts of this clone. From the germline J gene comes the end of the CDR3, since the read stops 3 residues before it. V gene TRBV7-8 combines with J gene TRBJ1-1; weak D call: TRBD1 (6 bases). The CDR3 is 15 residues long. Trimming stripped 1 base from V and 0 bases from J, with 9 bases between. Germline CDR1 SGHVS, CDR2 FQNEAQ. Partial CDR3 DNA: TGTGCCAGCAGCTTAGTCGAGGGGGTGAACACTGAA. It encodes CASSLVEGVNTE. The whole CDR3 sequence reads CASSLVEGVNTEAFF.

In the case of this clone: Read data end 3 residues before the CDR3 end; the end is taken from the germline J gene. The V gene is TRBV18, the J gene TRBJ2-3; TRBD2 aligns across 11 bases. The junction had 5 bases not matched to a gene; V was cut back by 1 base and J by 2 bases. Looked up from germline, CDR1 is KGHSH and CDR2 is LQKENI. The CDR3 sequence is 17 residues long. CDR3 bases read: TGTGCCAGCTCACCACTTCCTAGCGGGGGGCTCACAGATACG. Translating gives CASSPLPSGGLTDT. The whole CDR3 sequence reads CASSPLPSGGLTDTQYF.

This clone occurred a few times. The read finishes 3 residues shy of the CDR3 end, and the germline J gene is used to complete it. J is TRBJ1-2 and V is TRBV19, with D unclear. Between the trimmed V and J ends, which lost 4 bases and 4 bases, there was a span of 10 bases. CDR1 and CDR2 from the germline V gene are LNHDA and SQIVND (reference sequence). The CDR3 covers 13 residues. The CDR3 protein is CASSTYEAYGYTF. The sequenced part of the CDR3 DNA is TGTGCCAGTAGTACGTACGAGGCCTATGGC.

By its share, this clone is medium-sized. The read stops 3 residues short of the end of the CDR3; the missing end is completed from the germline J gene. The rearrangement links TRBV29-1 to TRBJ1-6; D not certain. Trimming pared 7 bases from V and 7 bases from J, leaving 8 bases between. The CDR3 extends over 11 amino acids. CDR1 SQVTM and CDR2 ANQGSEA come from the germline V gene. The DNA read from the CDR3 is TGCAGCGAGAAGAGGAATTCACCC. This encodes CSEKRNSP. From start to end, the CDR3 is CSEKRNSPLHF.

This clone has a handful of counts. The CDR3 extends 3 residues past the end of the read, so its final part is completed from the germline J gene. V and J are TRBV30 and TRBJ1-6, with D unresolved. V lost 5 bases to trimming and J lost 5 bases, with 16 bases between them. The CDR3 runs 15 residues. Germline CDR1 is GTSNPN and CDR2 is SVGIG (reference sequence). CDR3: CAWHSGDLDNSPLHF. CDR3 bases read: TGTGCCTGGCATTCCGGGGATTTAGATAATTCACCC.

Comment on this clone: The CDR3 is cut off 3 residues early in the read; its end comes from the germline J gene. V usage is TRBV30 and J usage is TRBJ1-5; D is unresolved. Deletions cut 2 bases from V and 4 bases from J, with 9 bases between. The CDR3 contains 13 residues. Germline V gives CDR1 GTSNPN, CDR2 SVGIG (reference sequence). The CDR3 is CAWSNPGNQPQHF. Incomplete CDR3 DNA: TGTGCCTGGAGTAACCCCGGGAATCAGCCC.

For this clone: The read ends 3 residues before the CDR3 terminus; that terminus is restored from the germline J gene. The chain has TRBV7-9 and TRBJ2-7, with TRBD1 identical over 7 bases. Germline CDR1 reads SEHNR; CDR2 reads FQNEAQ (reference sequence). The CDR3 sequence is 15 residues long. V was clipped by 5 bases and J by 3 bases; unmatched bases: 10. The chain's CDR3 is CASSGRGLKDYEQYF. CDR3 bases read: TGTGCCAGCAGCGGCAGGGGGTTAAAAGACTACGAG.

As for this clone: Read coverage stops 3 residues before the CDR3 terminus; the germline J gene supplies the remainder. V gene TRBV18 combines with J gene TRBJ1-6, with TRBD1 matching 11 bases. The CDR3 has 16 residues. V trimming: 3 bases; J trimming: 9 bases; junction bases outside the gene matches: 7. The V gene's germline CDR1 is KGHSH and CDR2 LQKENI. The sequenced CDR3 bases are TGTGCCAGCTCACCGCCCCGGGGACAGGGGGGTTCACCC. Translated: CASSPPRGQGGSP. The CDR3 in full is CASSPPRGQGGSPLHF.

Ten or more counts support this clone. Read data end 3 residues before the CDR3 end; the end is taken from the germline J gene. This sequence joins TRBV12-3 or TRBV12-4 and TRBJ1-2, with 9 positions matching TRBD1. V was pared by 6 bases and J by 3 bases, with 14 bases of the junction left unmatched. The CDR3 length is 17 residues. The CDR3 loop reads CASRYLGQGNWDYGYTF. CDR3 bases read: TGTGCCAGCAGGTATCTTGGACAGGGGAACTGGGACTATGGC.

This clone appeared many times. The read terminates 3 residues before the CDR3 end, so the remaining end is supplied by the germline J gene. This chain joins TRBV29-1 and TRBJ2-2; 7 bases line up with TRBD2. CDR3 length: 13 residues. CDR1 SQVTM and CDR2 ANQGSEA come from the germline V gene. The ends lost 7 bases at V and 0 bases at J; junction bases unmatched: 2. CDR3 sequence reads: CSGGGTNTGELFF. CDR3 DNA (partial): TGCAGCGGGGGGGGGACGAACACCGGGGAG.

This clone has at least ten counts. The missing CDR3 end, 3 residues past where the read stops, is filled in from the germline J gene. V gene TRBV5-1 combines with J gene TRBJ2-7; 10 bases line up with TRBD2. The CDR3 length is 16 residues. Trimming at V came to 6 bases and at J to 0 bases, leaving 9 bases not matched to a gene. Germline-derived CDR1 and CDR2 are SGHRS and YFSETQ. The CDR3 DNA, read in part, is TGCGCCAGCAACACACTTAGCGGGGGGAGCTCCTACGAG. Its translation is CASNTLSGGSSYE. The full CDR3 sequence reads CASNTLSGGSSYEQYF.

This clone was found a few times. The read finishes 3 residues shy of the CDR3 end, and the germline J gene is used to complete it. The same CDR3 is also encoded by other DNA sequences in this sample. This chain joins TRBV7-3 and TRBJ2-5; D uncertain. The V and J ends lost 5 bases and 1 base respectively, with 8 bases between them. Germline values: CDR1 SGHTA, CDR2 FQGTGA. CDR3 length equals 13 residues. CDR3 DNA (partial): TGTGCCAGCAGCCTCCGGGTCCAAGAGACC. Its translation is CASSLRVQET. The full CDR3 reads CASSLRVQETQYF.

This clone appeared many times. The read terminates 3 residues before the CDR3 end, so the remaining end is supplied by the germline J gene. V and J are TRBV5-1 and TRBJ1-2; D not certain. Germline CDR1 reads SGHRS; CDR2 reads YFSETQ. This CDR3 is built from 13 residues. CDR3: CASSLEGLGGYTF. The CDR3 bases that were read are TGCGCCAGCAGCTTGGAAGGGTTAGGCGGC.

Only a few counts were recorded for this clone. The DNA ends 3 residues before the CDR3 does, and the rest of the CDR3 is filled in from the germline J gene. The J gene is TRBJ2-3, the V gene TRBV20-1, with 9 bases fitting TRBD2. The CDR3 spans 17 residues. Unmatched junction bases numbered 9, after V lost 0 bases and J lost 2 bases. Germline CDR1 reads DFQATT; CDR2 reads SNEGSKA (reference sequence). The CDR3 loop reads CSARDEVLAGPTDTQYF. The CDR3 DNA, read in part, is TGCAGTGCTAGAGATGAGGTGCTAGCGGGGCCCACAGATACG.

This clone has a count of ten or more. Coverage ceases 3 residues before the CDR3 finishes, and the germline J gene fills in the end. This chain joins TRBV20-1 and TRBJ1-5; D possibly corresponds to TRBD1 (6 bases). The CDR3 sequence is 14 residues long. Germline CDR1 is DFQATT and CDR2 is SNEGSKA (reference sequence). The V end was cut by 7 bases, the J end by 0 bases, with 13 bases between. The part of the CDR3 DNA that was read is TGCAGTGTTGACAGGATCCTTAGCAATCAGCCC. Translating gives CSVDRILSNQP. The entire CDR3 protein is CSVDRILSNQPQHF.

As for this clone: The read comes to an end 3 residues before the CDR3 does, leaving the germline J gene to fill in the end. The rearrangement uses TRBV7-9 and TRBJ1-2; 8 bases align to TRBD1. The CDR3 consists of 14 residues. In germline, CDR1 is SEHNR, CDR2 FQNEAQ (reference sequence). CDR3 bases read: TGTGCCAGCAGCGGACCGGGACAGGAGAACGGC. This codes for CASSGPGQENG. The CDR3 reads in full as CASSGPGQENGYTF.